One and the same sample provided the 6 T cell receptor beta chains below, sequenced in a study of cytomegalovirus exposure and HLA in healthy donors. TCRdb's copy holds only in-frame clones and misses some; the assay was immunoSEQ multiplex PCR. The sample lists over 250,000 clones; about nine tenths were seen once. Sequencing was done on a sample of PBMCs. The receptors here all came from a woman aged 25 to 39 in good health and CMV-seropositive.

V gene TRBV5-1 combines with J gene TRBJ1-4, with D perhaps TRBD1 (6 bases). The CDR3 length is 18 residues. Per the germline V gene, CDR1 is SGHRS and CDR2 is YFSETQ. Trimming shortened V by 0 bases and J by 0 bases, and 15 bases separated the two germline ends. The DNA of the CDR3 is TGCGCCAGCAGCTTGGGGGAAACAGGGTGGGCAACTAATGAAAAACTGTTTTTT. Protein: CASSLGETGWATNEKLFF.

This clone has only one observation. The V and J genes are TRBV30 and TRBJ2-1; D is undetermined. V lost 0 bases and J 7 bases, leaving 16 bases between the germline ends. This CDR3 has 15 amino acids. The germline V gene encodes CDR1 GTSNPN and CDR2 SVGIG (reference sequence). This CDR3 is CAWSVRRRAPNEQFF. As DNA, the CDR3 is TGTGCCTGGAGTGTTCGGCGAAGGGCGCCAAATGAGCAGTTCTTC.

The gene calls are TRBV7-9 and TRBJ2-7, with D possibly matching TRBD2 (5 bases). Germline CDR1 is SEHNR and CDR2 is FQNEAQ (reference sequence). CDR3 length equals 12 residues. Trimming removed 7 bases at V and 6 bases at J, with 13 bases between. CDR3 DNA: TGTGCCAGCAACCGGGCAGAGGGCGAGCAGTACTTC. Protein product: CASNRAEGEQYF.

The genes are TRBV27 and TRBJ2-2, with 7 nucleotides matching TRBD1. This CDR3 spans 19 amino acids. The germline CDR1 and CDR2 sequences are MNHEY and SMNVEV (reference sequence). The trim removed 1 base at V and 0 bases at J, leaving 11 bases unmatched. CDR3 sequence: CASSLFGQASFANTGELFF. The CDR3 DNA reads as TGTGCCAGCAGTTTATTCGGACAGGCCTCCTTCGCGAACACCGGGGAGCTGTTTTTT.

This clone was seen only once. The chain carries TRBV2 and TRBJ1-4, with D perhaps TRBD1 (6 bases). Per germline, CDR1 SNHLY and CDR2 FYNNEI. This CDR3 is 16 amino acids long. The V end lost 4 bases, the J end lost 13 bases, and 25 bases lay between the germline ends. CDR3 sequence (DNA): TGTGCCAGCAGTGGGCCGACCGGCGGGGGGCGTAAGGTACTGTTTTTT. It yields the protein CASSGPTGGGRKVLFF.

This clone showed up just a few times. The rearrangement links TRBV21-1 to TRBJ1-2; TRBD1, the table's D call, lacks a check against the DNA. TRBV21-1 is classified as a pseudogene. The CDR3 contains 17 residues. CDR3 DNA: TGTGCCAGCAGCAAAAAAACGGTCGGGACAGTGCTCGGTGGCTACACCTTC. Encoded protein: CASSKKTVGTVLGGYTF.